The sequence of this T cell receptor beta chain was determined in a study of T cell responses to AZD1222 COVID-19 vaccine. Study as a whole: Second-dose recipients at about 4 or about 12 weeks were treated as one pooled group.

CDR3 length equals 13 residues. CDR1 and CDR2 (germline): LNHDA, SQIVND (reference sequence). V gave up 6 bases and J gave up 5 bases, with 13 bases separating them. Points on this clone: What it binds is unknown.

Study findings and constraints: The span of vaccine-associated CD4 TCRs extended across spike, with dominance at 160-218 and 743-854. Every sample of the repertoires postdated the peak T cell response. Mostly white British, mostly female donors; authors suggested clonal diversity may be underestimated.

Assay: immunoSEQ multiplex PCR; the TCRdb copy retains only in-frame clones and omits some. The data hold approximately 100,000 clones, with 93% observed a single time. The chain is built from TRBV19 and TRBJ2-5; D may be TRBD2 (5 bases). Here the sequenced sample was peripheral blood, taken on day 0 of AZD1222 vaccination. The clonotype was recovered from an adult in good health. The CDR3 nucleotides are TGTGCCAGTAGGACTAACCTAGGGGAGACCCAGTACTTC. It specifies CASRTNLGETQYF.